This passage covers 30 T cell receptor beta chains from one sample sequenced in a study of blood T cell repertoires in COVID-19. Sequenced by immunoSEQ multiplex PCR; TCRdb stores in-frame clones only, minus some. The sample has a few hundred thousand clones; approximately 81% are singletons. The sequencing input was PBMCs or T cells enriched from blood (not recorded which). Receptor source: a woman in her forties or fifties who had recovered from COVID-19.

DNA of the CDR3: TGCGCCAGCAGCCAATGCCTAGCGGGAGAAAATGAGCAGTTCTTC. Amino acids: CASSQCLAGENEQFF. The chain has TRBV4-1 and TRBJ2-1; 10 nucleotides align to TRBD2. V dropped 2 bases and J dropped 7; count of bases not matched to a gene: 5. Germline CDR1 and CDR2: MGHRA and YSYEKL. The CDR3 runs to 15 residues.

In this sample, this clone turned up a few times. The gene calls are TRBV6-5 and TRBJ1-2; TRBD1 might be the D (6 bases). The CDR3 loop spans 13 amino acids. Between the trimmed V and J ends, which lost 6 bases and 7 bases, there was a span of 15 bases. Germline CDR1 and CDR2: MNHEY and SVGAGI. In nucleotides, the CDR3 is TGTGCCAGCAGAAGCCGAACAGGGCTTGGCTACACCTTC. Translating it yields CASRSRTGLGYTF.

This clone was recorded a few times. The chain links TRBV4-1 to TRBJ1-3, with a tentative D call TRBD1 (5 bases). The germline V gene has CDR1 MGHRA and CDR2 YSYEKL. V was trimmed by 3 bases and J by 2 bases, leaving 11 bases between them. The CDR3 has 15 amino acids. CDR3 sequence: CASSQKQVPGNTIYF. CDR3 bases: TGCGCCAGCAGCCAGAAACAGGTCCCTGGAAACACCATATATTTT.

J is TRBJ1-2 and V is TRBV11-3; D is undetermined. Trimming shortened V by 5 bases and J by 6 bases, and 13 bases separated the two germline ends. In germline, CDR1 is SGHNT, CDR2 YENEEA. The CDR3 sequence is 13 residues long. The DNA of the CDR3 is TGTGCCAGCAGCGGAGCGGTTGGCGATGGCTACACCTTC. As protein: CASSGAVGDGYTF.

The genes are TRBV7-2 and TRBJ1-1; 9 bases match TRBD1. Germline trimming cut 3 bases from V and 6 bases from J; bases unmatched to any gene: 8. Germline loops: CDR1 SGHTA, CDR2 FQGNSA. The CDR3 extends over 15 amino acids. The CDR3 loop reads CASSFRTGEGAEAFF. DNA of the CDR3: TGTGCCAGCAGCTTCCGGACAGGGGAGGGGGCTGAAGCTTTCTTT.

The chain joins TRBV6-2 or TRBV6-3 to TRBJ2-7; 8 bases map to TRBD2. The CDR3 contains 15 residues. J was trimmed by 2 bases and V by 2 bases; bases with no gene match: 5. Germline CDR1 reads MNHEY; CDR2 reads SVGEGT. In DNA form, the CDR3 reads TGTGCCAGCAGTTACCAGGGACTAGGGACCTACGAGCAGTACTTC. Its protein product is CASSYQGLGTYEQYF.

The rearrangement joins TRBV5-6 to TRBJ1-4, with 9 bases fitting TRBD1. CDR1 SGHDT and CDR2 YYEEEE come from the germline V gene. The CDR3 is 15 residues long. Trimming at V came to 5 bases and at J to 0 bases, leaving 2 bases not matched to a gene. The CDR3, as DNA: TGTGCCAGCAGTTGGACAGGGGCAACTAATGAAAAACTGTTTTTT. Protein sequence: CASSWTGATNEKLFF.

CDR3 loop: CATSRELAASYEQYF. The CDR3 nucleotides read TGTGCCACCAGCAGAGAACTAGCGGCCTCCTACGAGCAGTACTTC. The V and J genes are TRBV15 and TRBJ2-7, with 8 bases fitting TRBD2. Germline CDR1 reads LNHNV; CDR2 reads YYDKDF (reference sequence). The V segment lost 0 bases and the J segment 0 bases; nucleotides outside the gene matches: 1. The CDR3 is 15 amino acids. Based on the CDR3 plus reference TRBV15 and TRBJ2-7, the full variable domain is DAMVIQNPRYQVTQFGKPVTLSCSQTLNHNVMYWYQQKSSQAPKLLFHYYDKDFNNEADTPDNFQSRRPNTSFCFLDIRSPGLGDTAMYLCATSRELAASYEQYFGPGTRLTVT.

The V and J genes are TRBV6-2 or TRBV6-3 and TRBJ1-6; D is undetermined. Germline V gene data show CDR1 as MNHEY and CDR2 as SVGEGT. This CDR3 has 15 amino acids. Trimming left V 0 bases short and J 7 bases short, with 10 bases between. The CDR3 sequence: CASSYSSRGNSPLHF. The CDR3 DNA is TGTGCCAGCAGTTACTCGTCAAGAGGAAATTCACCCCTCCACTTT.

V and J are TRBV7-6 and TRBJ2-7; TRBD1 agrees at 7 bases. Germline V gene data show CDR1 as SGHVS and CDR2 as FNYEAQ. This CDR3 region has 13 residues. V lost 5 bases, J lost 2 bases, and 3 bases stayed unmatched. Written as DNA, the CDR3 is TGTGCCAGCAGCCTTGGGACAGCCTACGAGCAGTACTTC. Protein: CASSLGTAYEQYF. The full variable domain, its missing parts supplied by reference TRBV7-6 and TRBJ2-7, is GAGVSQSPRYKVTKRGQDVALRCDPISGHVSLYWYRQALGQGPEFLTYFNYEAQQDKSGLPNDRFSAERPEGSISTLTIQRTEQRDSAMYRCASSLGTAYEQYFGPGTRLTVT.

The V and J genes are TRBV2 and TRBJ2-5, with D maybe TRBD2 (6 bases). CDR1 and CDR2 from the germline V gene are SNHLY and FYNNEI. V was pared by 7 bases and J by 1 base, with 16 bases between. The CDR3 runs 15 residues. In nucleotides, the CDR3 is TGTGCCAGCACGGCGGGCCCGGGAGTCCAAGAGACCCAGTACTTC. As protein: CASTAGPGVQETQYF.

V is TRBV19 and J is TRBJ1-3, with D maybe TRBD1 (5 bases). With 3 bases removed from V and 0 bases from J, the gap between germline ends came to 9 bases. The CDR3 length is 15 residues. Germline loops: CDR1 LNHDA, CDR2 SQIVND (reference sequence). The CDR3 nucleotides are TGTGCCAGTAGTATTCGTGACAGCTCTGGAAACACCATATATTTT. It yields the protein CASSIRDSSGNTIYF.

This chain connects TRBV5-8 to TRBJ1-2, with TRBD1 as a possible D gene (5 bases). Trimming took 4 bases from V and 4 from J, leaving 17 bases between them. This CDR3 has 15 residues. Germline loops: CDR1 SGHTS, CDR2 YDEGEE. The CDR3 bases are TGTGCCAGCAGCGGGGGGGGACGTCTCCCCTATGGCTACACCTTC. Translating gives CASSGGGRLPYGYTF.

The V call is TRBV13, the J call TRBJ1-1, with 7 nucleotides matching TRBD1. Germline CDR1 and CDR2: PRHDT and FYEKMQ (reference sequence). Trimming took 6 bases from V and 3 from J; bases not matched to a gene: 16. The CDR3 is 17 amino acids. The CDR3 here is CASSPFQGVVVDTEAFF. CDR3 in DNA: TGTGCCAGCAGTCCTTTTCAGGGGGTAGTCGTGGACACTGAAGCTTTCTTT.

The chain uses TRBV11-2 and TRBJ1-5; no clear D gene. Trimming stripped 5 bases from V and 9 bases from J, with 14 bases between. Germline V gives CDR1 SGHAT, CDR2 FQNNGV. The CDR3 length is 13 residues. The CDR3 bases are TGTGCCAGCAGCCTCGATCTGGAGCGGCCCCAGCATTTT. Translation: CASSLDLERPQHF.

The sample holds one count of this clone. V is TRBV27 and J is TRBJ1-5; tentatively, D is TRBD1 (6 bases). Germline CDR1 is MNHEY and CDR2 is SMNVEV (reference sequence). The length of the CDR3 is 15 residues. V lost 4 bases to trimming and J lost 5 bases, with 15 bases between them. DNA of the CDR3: TGTGCCAGCAGTTGGGGGCAGGGTGGCGATCAGCCCCAGCATTTT. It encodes CASSWGQGGDQPQHF.

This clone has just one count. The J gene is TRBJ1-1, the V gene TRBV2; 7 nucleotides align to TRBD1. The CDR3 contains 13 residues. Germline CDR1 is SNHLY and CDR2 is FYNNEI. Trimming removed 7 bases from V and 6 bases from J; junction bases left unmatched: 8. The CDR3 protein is CASIPGQMAEAFF. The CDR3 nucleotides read TGTGCCAGCATACCGGGACAGATGGCTGAAGCTTTCTTT.

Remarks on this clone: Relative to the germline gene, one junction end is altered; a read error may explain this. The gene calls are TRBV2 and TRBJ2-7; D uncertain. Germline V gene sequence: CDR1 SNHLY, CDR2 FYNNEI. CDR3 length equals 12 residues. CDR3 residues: CASSVTSFEQYF. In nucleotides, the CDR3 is TGTGCCAGCAGTGTGACATCCTTCGAGCAGTACTTC.

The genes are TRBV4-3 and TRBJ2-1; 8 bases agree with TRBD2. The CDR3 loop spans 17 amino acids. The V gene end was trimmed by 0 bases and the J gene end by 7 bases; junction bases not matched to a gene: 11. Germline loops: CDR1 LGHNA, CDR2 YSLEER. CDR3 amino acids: CASSQEPRGSGKNEQFF. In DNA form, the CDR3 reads TGCGCCAGCAGCCAAGAACCCAGGGGTAGCGGGAAAAATGAGCAGTTCTTC.

CDR3 protein: CATSRDYGQGTGGYTF. CDR3 nucleotide sequence: TGTGCCACCAGCAGAGATTACGGACAGGGAACTGGTGGCTACACCTTC. The chain uses TRBV15 and TRBJ1-2; 8 bases are shared with TRBD1. CDR1 is LNHNV and CDR2 is YYDKDF in the germline V gene (reference sequence). Trimming cost V 0 bases and J 7 bases; bases outside gene matches: 10. The CDR3 has 16 residues.

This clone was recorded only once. In nucleotides, the CDR3 is TGTGCCAGCAGTTTAACACAAAGACTCAATCAGCCCCAGCATTTT. Its protein is CASSLTQRLNQPQHF. The chain combines TRBV27 with TRBJ1-5; D ambiguous. The CDR3 loop spans 15 amino acids. Trimming cost V 2 bases and J 3 bases, with 11 bases left between them. Germline CDR1 MNHEY, CDR2 SMNVEV (reference sequence).

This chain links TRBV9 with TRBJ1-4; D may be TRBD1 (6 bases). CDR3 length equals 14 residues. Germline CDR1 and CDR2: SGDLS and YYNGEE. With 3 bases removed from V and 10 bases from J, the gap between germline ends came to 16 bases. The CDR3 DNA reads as TGTGCCAGCAGCGGTGGACAGCACAGCGGAAAACTGTTTTTT. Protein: CASSGGQHSGKLFF.

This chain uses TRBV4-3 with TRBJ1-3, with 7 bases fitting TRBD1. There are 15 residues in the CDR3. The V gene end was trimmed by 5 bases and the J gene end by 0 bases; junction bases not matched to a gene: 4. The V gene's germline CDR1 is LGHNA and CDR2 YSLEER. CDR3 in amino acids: CASSAYRGSGNTIYF. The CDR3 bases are TGCGCCAGCAGCGCATACAGGGGCTCTGGAAACACCATATATTTT.

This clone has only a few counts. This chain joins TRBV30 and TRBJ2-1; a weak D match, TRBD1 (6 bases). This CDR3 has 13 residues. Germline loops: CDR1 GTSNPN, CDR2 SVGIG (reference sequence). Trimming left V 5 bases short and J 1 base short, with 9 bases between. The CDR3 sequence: CAWWQGSYNEQFF. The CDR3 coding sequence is TGTGCCTGGTGGCAGGGGTCCTACAATGAGCAGTTCTTC.

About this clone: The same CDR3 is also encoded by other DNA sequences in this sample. The CDR3 spells CASSRQMNTEAFF. Written as DNA, the CDR3 is TGTGCCAGCAGTCGACAGATGAACACTGAAGCTTTCTTT. The chain joins TRBV6-5 to TRBJ1-1; TRBD1 is a possible D gene (5 bases). V lost 5 bases and J 0 bases, leaving 7 bases between the germline ends. Germline lookup yields CDR1 MNHEY and CDR2 SVGAGI. The CDR3 runs 13 residues.

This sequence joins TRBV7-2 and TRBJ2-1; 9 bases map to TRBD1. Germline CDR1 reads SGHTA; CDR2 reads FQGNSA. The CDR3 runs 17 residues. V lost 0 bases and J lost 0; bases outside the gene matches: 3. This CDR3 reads CASSLAGTGSSYNEQFF. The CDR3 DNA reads TGTGCCAGCAGCTTAGCCGGGACAGGGAGCTCCTACAATGAGCAGTTCTTC.

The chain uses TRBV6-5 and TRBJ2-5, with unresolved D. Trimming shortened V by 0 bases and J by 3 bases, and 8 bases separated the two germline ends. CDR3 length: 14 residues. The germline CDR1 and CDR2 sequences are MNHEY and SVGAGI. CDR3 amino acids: CASSYSVAKETQYF. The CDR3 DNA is TGTGCCAGCAGTTACTCGGTAGCAAAAGAGACCCAGTACTTC.

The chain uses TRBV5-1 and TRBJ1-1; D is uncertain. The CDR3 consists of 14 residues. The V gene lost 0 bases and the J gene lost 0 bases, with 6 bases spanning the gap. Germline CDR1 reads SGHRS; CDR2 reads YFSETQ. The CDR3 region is CASSLGVMNTEAFF. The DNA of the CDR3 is TGCGCCAGCAGCTTGGGCGTTATGAACACTGAAGCTTTCTTT.

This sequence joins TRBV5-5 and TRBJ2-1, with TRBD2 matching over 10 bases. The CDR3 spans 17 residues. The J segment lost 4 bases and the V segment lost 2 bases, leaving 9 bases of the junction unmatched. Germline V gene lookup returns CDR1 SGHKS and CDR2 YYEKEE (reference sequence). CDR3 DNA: TGTGCCAGCAGCTTCCTTAGTGGGACTAGCGTATACAATGAGCAGTTCTTC. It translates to CASSFLSGTSVYNEQFF.

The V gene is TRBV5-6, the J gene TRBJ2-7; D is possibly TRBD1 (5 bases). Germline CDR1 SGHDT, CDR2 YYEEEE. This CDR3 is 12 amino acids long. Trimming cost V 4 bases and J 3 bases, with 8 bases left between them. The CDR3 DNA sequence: TGTGCCAGCAGCACACAGGACTACGAGCAGTACTTC. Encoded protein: CASSTQDYEQYF.